This is a list of T cell receptor beta chains from one sample in a study of identical twins. TCRdb re-called the 5' RACE reads with MiXCR, one entry per CDR3 protein. Of roughly 690,000 distinct CDR3 sequences in the sample, approximately 22% were seen once. The sample also formed part of further work on T cells expressing NK-cell markers.

The sequenced material came from PBMCs. Receptors originate from a woman aged 18 to 35 in good health. Both conserved end residues are part of each CDR3. The D gene is left open where the match is weak. A clone size is listed for some rows: how often the clone was seen (once, few, many), or a class if it is expanded.

J gene | CDR3 length | clone size | D gene | V gene | CDR3 DNA | CDR3 protein
TRBJ2-3 | 16 | - | TRBD2 | TRBV7-3 | TGTGCCAGCAGCTTAACTCCCGGGGGGGGTCCAGATACGCAGTATTTT | CASSLTPGGGPDTQYF
TRBJ2-1 | 14 | few | - | TRBV3-1 | TGTGCCAGCAGCCAAGATAACGGCATACGGGAGCAGTTCTTC | CASSQDNGIREQFF
TRBJ2-7 | 15 | few | TRBD2 | TRBV27 | TGTGCCAGCAGCCCGCGGGGGAGAAGCTCCTACGAGCAGTACTTC | CASSPRGRSSYEQYF
TRBJ2-1 | 14 | - | TRBD2 | TRBV20-1 | TGCAGTGCTAGGGATACTAGCGGGAGTATTGAGCAGTTCTTC | CSARDTSGSIEQFF
TRBJ2-5 | 16 | - | - | TRBV9 | TGTGCCAGCAGCGTAGAGGGCCGACCTGGTGGAGAGACCCAGTACTTC | CASSVEGRPGGETQYF
TRBJ2-1 | 16 | - | TRBD2 | TRBV9 | TGTGCCAGCAGCTCACCGAGGGGAGCGGGGGGGCATGAGCAGTTCTTC | CASSSPRGAGGHEQFF
TRBJ2-7 | 12 | many | - | TRBV12-3/TRBV12-4 | TGTGCCAGCAGTTTCCGGGCCCACGAGCAGTACTTC | CASSFRAHEQYF
TRBJ2-3 | 18 | many | - | TRBV4-1 | TGCGCCAGCAGCCACTCGATTCGGTCGTCAACTAGCACAGATACGCAGTATTTT | CASSHSIRSSTSTDTQYF
TRBJ2-4 | 17 | - | - | TRBV7-2 | TGTGCCAGCACCCACCCAACGGGGGAGATGGCCAAAAACATTCAGTACTTC | CASTHPTGEMAKNIQYF
TRBJ2-7 | 13 | few | - | TRBV20-1 | TGCAGTGCTAGAGGTTACAGGGTTCACGAGCAGTACTTC | CSARGYRVHEQYF
TRBJ1-5 | 16 | - | - | TRBV19 | TGTGCCAGTAGTATAGACAGGGTTTTTGGGTTTCAGCCCCAGCATTTT | CASSIDRVFGFQPQHF
TRBJ2-1 | 14 | - | TRBD2 | TRBV20-1 | TGCAGTGGAAAGGGCGGGAGGGCTTACAATGAGCAGTTCTTC | CSGKGGRAYNEQFF
TRBJ2-1 | 15 | - | TRBD2 | TRBV7-9 | TGTGCCAGCAGTAGCAGGCGGGAGAACATTCTTGAGCAGTTCTTC | CASSSRRENILEQFF
TRBJ1-1 | 14 | many | - | TRBV6-1 | TGTGCCAGCACTCAACACGCAGCTAACACTGAAGCTTTCTTT | CASTQHAANTEAFF
TRBJ1-6 | 17 | few | - | TRBV20-1 | TGCAGTGCTAGAGATCTGGGCACAAGCTCCTATAATTCACCCCTCCACTTT | CSARDLGTSSYNSPLHF
TRBJ2-1 | 16 | - | TRBD1 | TRBV10-3 | TGTGCCATCAGTGGACCGGGACAGGGAATCAACAATGAGCAGTTCTTC | CAISGPGQGINNEQFF
TRBJ2-5 | 13 | medium-sized | - | TRBV10-2 | TGCGCCAGCACCGGGAGTGTGGAAGAGACCCAGTACTTC | CASTGSVEETQYF
TRBJ2-7 | 15 | - | - | TRBV21-1 | TGTGCCAGCAGCAATTTGACGACCTACTCCTACGAGCAGTACTTC | CASSNLTTYSYEQYF
TRBJ2-7 | 13 | - | - | TRBV20-1 | TGCAGTGCTGCTGACGGGACGACCGGCGAGCAGTACTTC | CSAADGTTGEQYF
TRBJ1-2 | 16 | - | - | TRBV18 | TGTGCCAGCTCACCAGGGGTCGCTTCACTAAATTATGGCTACACCTTC | CASSPGVASLNYGYTF
TRBJ2-7 | 15 | - | TRBD2 | TRBV28 | TGTGCCAGCACCGTTGCGGGGGGGAGGGGCTACGAGCAGTACTTC | CASTVAGGRGYEQYF
TRBJ2-7 | 14 | - | - | TRBV6-5 | TGTGCCAGCAGTTACCGGCCAGAAGCCTACGAGCAGTACTTC | CASSYRPEAYEQYF
TRBJ2-7 | 12 | few | - | TRBV20-1 | TGCAGTGCTAGATTCGGATTCTACGAGCAGTACTTC | CSARFGFYEQYF
TRBJ2-7 | 11 | - | - | TRBV29-1 | TGCAGCGAGGGCGTCCCCCACGAGCAGTACTTC | CSEGVPHEQYF
TRBJ2-1 | 16 | few | - | TRBV20-1 | TGCAGTGCTAGAGATCTATTGGCGGACCCCTACAATGAGCAGTTCTTC | CSARDLLADPYNEQFF
TRBJ2-2 | 11 | many | - | TRBV29-1 | TGCAGCGCTGGAAACACCGGGGAGCTGTTTTTT | CSAGNTGELFF
TRBJ2-4 | 16 | once | TRBD2 | TRBV6-2/TRBV6-3 | TGTGCCAGCAGCCCCCGGGACTACCTAGCCAAAAACATTCAGTACTTC | CASSPRDYLAKNIQYF
TRBJ1-5 | 14 | many | TRBD1 | TRBV7-8 | TGTGCCAGCAGCTTTTCAGGGGGGGCTTCGCCCCAGCATTTT | CASSFSGGASPQHF
TRBJ1-5 | 15 | - | - | TRBV12-3/TRBV12-4 | TGTGCCAGCAGTTTAGCCTCAGGCGATAATCAGCCCCAGCATTTT | CASSLASGDNQPQHF
TRBJ2-2 | 14 | - | - | TRBV20-1 | TGCAGTGCGAATCAGGCTCCGGGCACCGGGGAGCTGTTTTTT | CSANQAPGTGELFF
TRBJ2-2 | 16 | - | TRBD1 | TRBV6-5 | TGTGCCAGCAGTTCCGAAGGCGACAGGGCCGTCGGGGAGCTGTTTTTT | CASSSEGDRAVGELFF
TRBJ1-1 | 14 | many | - | TRBV12-3/TRBV12-4 | TGTGCCAGCAGTTTGATGGAAGCGAACACTGAAGCTTTCTTT | CASSLMEANTEAFF
TRBJ2-1 | 16 | few | TRBD2 | TRBV6-5 | TGTGCCAGCAATTTAATGTCTCTAGCGGGAGATAATGAGCAGTTCTTC | CASNLMSLAGDNEQFF
TRBJ2-1 | 17 | - | - | TRBV7-2 | TGTGCCAGCCAAGCTCCTTTGGGAATACCGAACTACAATGAGCAGTTCTTC | CASQAPLGIPNYNEQFF
TRBJ1-3 | 12 | - | - | TRBV10-3 | TGTGCCATCAGCCGGCCAGGAAACACCATATATTTT | CAISRPGNTIYF
TRBJ2-1 | 16 | few | - | TRBV20-1 | TGCAGTGCGAATCACAGGAGTGGGAGCTCCTACAATGAGCAGTTCTTC | CSANHRSGSSYNEQFF
TRBJ2-7 | 14 | - | - | TRBV5-6 | TGTGCCAGCAGCTTCCCCAGCCTAGCCTACGAGCAGTACTTC | CASSFPSLAYEQYF
TRBJ1-3 | 15 | many | TRBD1 | TRBV6-1 | TGTGCCAGCAGCCGGGACAGCCCCTCTGGAAACACCATATATTTT | CASSRDSPSGNTIYF
TRBJ1-1 | 12 | - | - | TRBV2 | TGTGCCAGCATTGGGGGGAACACTGAAGCTTTCTTT | CASIGGNTEAFF
TRBJ1-1 | 14 | few | - | TRBV6-1 | TGTGCCAGCAGCCACGGGACCCGCGGGACTGAAGCTTTCTTT | CASSHGTRGTEAFF
TRBJ2-5 | 15 | - | - | TRBV7-2 | TGTGCCAGCAGCTTAGGAGGCGGCAGAGTGGAGACCCAGTACTTC | CASSLGGGRVETQYF
TRBJ2-7 | 17 | - | - | TRBV19 | TGTGCCAGTATGGACTTGGCGAGGTTCCCCCTCTCCTACGAGCAGTACTTC | CASMDLARFPLSYEQYF
TRBJ2-1 | 14 | few | - | TRBV5-1 | TGCGCCAGCAGCCAGGACGGAAATCTCAATGAGCAGTTCTTC | CASSQDGNLNEQFF
TRBJ2-5 | 15 | - | TRBD2 | TRBV20-1 | TGCAGTGCTAGCGGGGGGGCCTATTTAGGAGAGACCCAGTACTTC | CSASGGAYLGETQYF
TRBJ2-5 | 15 | few | TRBD1 | TRBV12-3/TRBV12-4 | TGTGCCAGCAGCCGTCGGACAGGGCATCAAGAGACCCAGTACTTC | CASSRRTGHQETQYF
TRBJ2-2 | 15 | few | TRBD2 | TRBV30 | TGTGCCTGGAGTGTAAATTATGGGGGGGCCGGGGAGCTGTTTTTT | CAWSVNYGGAGELFF
TRBJ2-1 | 16 | few | TRBD1 | TRBV5-5 | TGTGCCAGCAGTAAGGTGGGAACAGGGGGCAGCGATGAGCAGTTCTTC | CASSKVGTGGSDEQFF
TRBJ2-3 | 17 | - | - | TRBV5-1 | TGCGCCAGCAGCCCCCGGCTAGCGCAACGCTACACAGATACGCAGTATTTT | CASSPRLAQRYTDTQYF
TRBJ1-5 | 12 | - | - | TRBV12-3/TRBV12-4 | TGTGCCACAAGCATGGGGGATCAGCCCCAGCATTTT | CATSMGDQPQHF
TRBJ1-2 | 15 | few | TRBD1 | TRBV5-1 | TGCGCCAGCAGCCCTTCGGGACAGGAGTACTATGGCTACACCTTC | CASSPSGQEYYGYTF
TRBJ2-7 | 15 | - | TRBD1 | TRBV20-1 | TGCAGTGCTAGGGTTTTCGGACAGGGCGGCTACGAGCAGTACTTC | CSARVFGQGGYEQYF